This T cell receptor (beta chain) was captured in a study of naive and memory T cell subsets. Study outcomes and limitations: Findings for naive and memory subsets could not be checked against ground truth. Between naive and memory subsets, TCR abundance power law exponents differed. Especially in CD8 cells, naive repertoires contained a few larger clonotypes, possibly CD45RA-re-expressing memory cells. Expression changes during T cell differentiation may affect RNA-based TCR counts.

In its sample, this clonotype was seen a few times. Its antigen is as yet unknown. Both TRBC1 and TRBC2 were covered by a beta constant-region primer of two equimolar oligonucleotides. The ligated cDNA underwent four PCR rounds using SP2 and nested alpha and beta constant-region primers. A 12-nucleotide UMI and the SP2 primer were added to the cDNA 3' end by oligonucleotide ligation. MiXCR, run by TCRdb on the UMI-ligation and nested PCR reads, gives a single entry per CDR3 protein. The sample holds about 100,000 distinct CDR3 sequences, around 13% seen once. The specimen was naive CD8+ T cells from blood. This clonotype was sampled from a human donor in good health.

CDR3 loop: CSARDLRDSYNEQFF. In nucleotides, the CDR3 is TGCAGTGCTAGGGACTTGCGCGATAGTTACAATGAGCAGTTCTTC. The chain couples TRBV20-1 to TRBJ2-1; D is perhaps TRBD2 (5 bases). Germline CDR1 is DFQATT and CDR2 is SNEGSKA (reference sequence). Trimming took off 3 bases at V and 4 bases at J, with 16 bases between the two ends. This CDR3 spans 15 amino acids.